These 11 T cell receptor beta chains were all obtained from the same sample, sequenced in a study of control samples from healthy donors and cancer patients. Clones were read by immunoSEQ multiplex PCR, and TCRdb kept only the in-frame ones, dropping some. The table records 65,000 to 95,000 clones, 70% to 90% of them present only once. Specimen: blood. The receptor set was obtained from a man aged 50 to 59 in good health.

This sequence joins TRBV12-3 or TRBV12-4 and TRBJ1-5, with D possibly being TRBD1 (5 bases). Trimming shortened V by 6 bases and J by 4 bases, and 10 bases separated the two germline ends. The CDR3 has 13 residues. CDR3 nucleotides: TGTGCCAGCAGCCAGGGCCTTAATCAGCCCCAGCATTTT. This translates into CASSQGLNQPQHF.

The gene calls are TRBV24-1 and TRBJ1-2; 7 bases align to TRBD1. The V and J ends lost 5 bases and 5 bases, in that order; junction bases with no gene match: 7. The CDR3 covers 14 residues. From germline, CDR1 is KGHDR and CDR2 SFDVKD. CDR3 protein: CATSGPGQIYGYTF. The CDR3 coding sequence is TGTGCCACCAGTGGTCCGGGACAGATTTATGGCTACACCTTC.

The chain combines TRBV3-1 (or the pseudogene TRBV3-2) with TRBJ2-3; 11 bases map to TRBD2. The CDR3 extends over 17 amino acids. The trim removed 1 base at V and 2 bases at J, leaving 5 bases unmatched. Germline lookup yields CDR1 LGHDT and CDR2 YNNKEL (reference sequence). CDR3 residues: CASSQVLAGGFTDTQYF. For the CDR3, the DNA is TGTGCCAGCAGCCAAGTATTAGCGGGAGGGTTCACAGATACGCAGTATTTT.

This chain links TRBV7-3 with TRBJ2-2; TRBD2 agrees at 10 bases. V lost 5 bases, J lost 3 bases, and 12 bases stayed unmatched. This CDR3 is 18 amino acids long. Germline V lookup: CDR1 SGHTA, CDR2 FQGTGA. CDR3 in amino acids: CASSHFLSGRDHTGELFF. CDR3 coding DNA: TGTGCCAGCAGCCACTTTTTAAGCGGGAGGGACCACACCGGGGAGCTGTTTTTT. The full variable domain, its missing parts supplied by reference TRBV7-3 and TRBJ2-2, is GAGVSQTPSNKVTEKGKYVELRCDPISGHTALYWYRQSLGQGPEFLIYFQGTGAADDSGLPNDRFFAVRPEGSVSTLKIQRTERGDSAVYLCASSHFLSGRDHTGELFFGEGSRLTVL.

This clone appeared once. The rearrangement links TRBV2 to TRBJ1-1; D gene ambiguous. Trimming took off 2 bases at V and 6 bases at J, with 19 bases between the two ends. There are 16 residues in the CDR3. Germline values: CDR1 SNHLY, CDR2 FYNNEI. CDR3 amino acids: CASSESQTIMRAEAFF. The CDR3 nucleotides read TGTGCCAGCAGTGAATCCCAAACGATTATGAGGGCTGAAGCTTTCTTT.

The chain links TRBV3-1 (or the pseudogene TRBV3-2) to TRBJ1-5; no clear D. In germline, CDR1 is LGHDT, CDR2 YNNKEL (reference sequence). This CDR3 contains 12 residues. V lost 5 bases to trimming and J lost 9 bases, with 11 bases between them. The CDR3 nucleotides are TGTGCCAGCAGCTTTCCCGAGGGGCCCCAGCATTTT. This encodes CASSFPEGPQHF.

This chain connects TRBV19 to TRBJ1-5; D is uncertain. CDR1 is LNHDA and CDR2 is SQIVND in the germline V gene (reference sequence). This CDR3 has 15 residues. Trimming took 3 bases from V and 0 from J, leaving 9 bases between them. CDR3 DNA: TGTGCCAGTAGTATCCCAGGAGATAGCAATCAGCCCCAGCATTTT. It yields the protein CASSIPGDSNQPQHF.

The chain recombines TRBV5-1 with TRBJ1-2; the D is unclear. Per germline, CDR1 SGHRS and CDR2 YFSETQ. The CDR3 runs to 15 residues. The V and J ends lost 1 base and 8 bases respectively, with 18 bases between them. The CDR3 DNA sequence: TGCGCCAGCAGCTTGTTCGGAGACAATTCTAGAGGCTACACCTTC. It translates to CASSLFGDNSRGYTF.

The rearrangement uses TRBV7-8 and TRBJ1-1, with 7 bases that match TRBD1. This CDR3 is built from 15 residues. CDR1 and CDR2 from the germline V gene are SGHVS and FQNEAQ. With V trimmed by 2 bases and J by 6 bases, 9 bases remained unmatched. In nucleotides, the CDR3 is TGTGCCAGCAGCTTACAGGGGGTCGCTTTCGCTGAAGCTTTCTTT. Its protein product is CASSLQGVAFAEAFF.

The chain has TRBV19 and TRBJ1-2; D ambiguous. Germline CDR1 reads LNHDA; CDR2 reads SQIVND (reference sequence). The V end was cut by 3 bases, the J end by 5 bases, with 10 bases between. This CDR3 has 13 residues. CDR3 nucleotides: TGTGCCAGTAGTATGGGGAGGGAGTATGGCTACACCTTC. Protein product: CASSMGREYGYTF.

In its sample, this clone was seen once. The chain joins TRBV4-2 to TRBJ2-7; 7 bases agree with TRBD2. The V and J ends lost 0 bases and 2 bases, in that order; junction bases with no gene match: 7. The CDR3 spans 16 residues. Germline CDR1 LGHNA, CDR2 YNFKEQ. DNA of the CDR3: TGTGCCAGCAGCCAAGATCTTGGCGGGAGCCCCTACGAGCAGTACTTC. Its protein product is CASSQDLGGSPYEQYF.